This TCR beta chain was retrieved from a study of T cell repertoires in cytomegalovirus infection (dated by TCRdb to between 2019 and 2020). For context, the study as a whole: The HLA type of each donor mattered for the analysis, because public TCR beta signatures pointed to carriage of CMV infection along with the matching HLA type.

The data were produced on an Illumina HiSeq 1500. The public reads were reanalyzed by TCRdb: fastp trimming at Q25, MiXCR alignment, in-frame beta chains only. CDR3 protein duplicates are merged, each entry listing the most common genes and DNA. In all, the sample holds more than 250,000 distinct CDR3 sequences, and approximately 14% of those were seen once. Clones ranked in the top ten supply 8.8% of the sample. Results and caveats for the whole study, not just this receptor: The ex vivo response was dominated by HLA-C-restricted CMV-specific TCR beta clonotypes, which also provided the single most frequent clonotype in two of eight donors. In both this cohort and an independent roughly 330-donor cohort, the cumulative frequency of public TCR beta family members distinguished carriers of CMV infection plus the relevant HLA type.

Trimming costs V 4 bases and J 1 base, and their ends lie 19 bases apart. The CDR3 spans 17 residues, from the cysteine through the phenylalanine. CDR3 DNA only is kept here, 51 bases in frame from base 1. For CDR1 and CDR2, the germline V gene (reference sequence) lists SEHNR and FQNEAQ. A remark on this clonotype: Its target antigen remains unknown. No much larger clone is present one base from it, and per-base qualities are unavailable.

The source is a human donor in good health (CMV status not recorded). Some clones in this sample may be carry-over from other donors' samples. The source material was PBMCs. Rearrangement joined TRBV7-9 to TRBJ1-2, with TRBD1 perhaps the D gene, on 5 matching bases. The CDR3: CASSSPDSSLLNYGYTF. The nucleotides read TGTGCCAGCAGCTCACCCGACAGCTCCCTCCTTAACTATGGCTACACCTTC.